This is a list of T cell receptor beta chains from one sample in a study of metastatic and nonmetastatic thyroid tumors. TCRdb re-called the PCR reads with MiXCR. This sample has roughly 18,000 clones; 29% occur once, and the top ten carry around 25%. Specimen: tumor tissue. The receptor set was obtained from a male donor with papillary thyroid cancer or a benign thyroid nodule (not recorded which). Some clones in this sample may be carry-over from other donors' samples. Both conserved end residues are part of each CDR3. Fields, in order: CDR3 DNA, CDR3 protein, D gene, V gene, J gene, clone size. D genes are given only for firm matches. Clone size is stated in some rows and not others, as once, few, many or a class when expanded.

CDR3nt: TGCAGTGCTAGAGATGGGGGAAACACCGGGGAGCTGTTTTTT
CDR3aa: CSARDGGNTGELFF
d_gene: -
v_gene: TRBV20-1
j_gene: TRBJ2-2
abundance: -

CDR3nt: TGCAGTGCTACCTCTAGCGGGGGGGCTACAGATACGCAGTATTTT
CDR3aa: CSATSSGGATDTQYF
d_gene: TRBD2
v_gene: TRBV20-1
j_gene: TRBJ2-3
abundance: many

CDR3nt: TGTGCCAGCAGTGAAGCGGGGGGCCAAGAGACCCAGTACTTC
CDR3aa: CASSEAGGQETQYF
d_gene: -
v_gene: TRBV6-1
j_gene: TRBJ2-5
abundance: medium-sized

CDR3nt: TGTCCCAGCAGTGAGGTAGCGGGAAAAAACACAGATACGCAGTATTTT
CDR3aa: CPSSEVAGKNTDTQYF
d_gene: TRBD2
v_gene: TRBV6-1
j_gene: TRBJ2-3
abundance: -

CDR3nt: TGTGCCAGTATGGGGAGTGACAGGGGCACCGGGGAGCTGTTTTTT
CDR3aa: CASMGSDRGTGELFF
d_gene: TRBD1
v_gene: TRBV19
j_gene: TRBJ2-2
abundance: many

CDR3nt: TGCGCCAGCATGGGGGGGGGGCCTTTGGAAACAGATACGCAGTATTTT
CDR3aa: CASMGGGPLETDTQYF
d_gene: -
v_gene: TRBV10-1
j_gene: TRBJ2-3
abundance: many

CDR3nt: TGTGCCAGTAGTATCAGGAATAATTCACCCCTCCACTTT
CDR3aa: CASSIRNNSPLHF
d_gene: -
v_gene: TRBV19
j_gene: TRBJ1-6
abundance: -

CDR3nt: TGTGCCAGCAGCTTCCCCGGGGAGGGACCCTGGGACACTGAAGCTTTCTTT
CDR3aa: CASSFPGEGPWDTEAFF
d_gene: -
v_gene: TRBV11-1
j_gene: TRBJ1-1
abundance: -

CDR3nt: TGTGCCAGCAGCGTAGGAAGGACAGGGACCTACGAGCAGTACTTC
CDR3aa: CASSVGRTGTYEQYF
d_gene: TRBD1
v_gene: TRBV9
j_gene: TRBJ2-7
abundance: -

CDR3nt: TGTGCCAGCAGTATATCGCCTAGCGGGGGGAAGTCTCCCTACAATGATCAGTTCTTC
CDR3aa: CASSISPSGGKSPYNDQFF
d_gene: TRBD2
v_gene: TRBV27
j_gene: TRBJ2-1
abundance: -

CDR3nt: TGCGCCAGCAGTGAAGGGCAGGGATGCACAGATACGCAGTATTTT
CDR3aa: CASSEGQGCTDTQYF
d_gene: -
v_gene: TRBV2
j_gene: TRBJ2-3
abundance: -

CDR3nt: TGCGCCAGCGGAATTGATAGGGGTATGAACACTGAAGCTTTCTTT
CDR3aa: CASGIDRGMNTEAFF
d_gene: -
v_gene: TRBV5-1
j_gene: TRBJ1-1
abundance: -

CDR3nt: TGTGCCAGCAGTCCACGACAGGGAGGCGAGCAGTACTTC
CDR3aa: CASSPRQGGEQYF
d_gene: -
v_gene: TRBV27
j_gene: TRBJ2-7
abundance: -

CDR3nt: TGCGCCAGCACCCGTGGGGACAGGGGGGGCGATGAGCAGTTCTTC
CDR3aa: CASTRGDRGGDEQFF
d_gene: TRBD1
v_gene: TRBV5-1
j_gene: TRBJ2-1
abundance: medium-sized

CDR3nt: TGTGCCATCAGTGCGGCCGGGGGATATGGCTACACCTTC
CDR3aa: CAISAAGGYGYTF
d_gene: -
v_gene: TRBV10-3
j_gene: TRBJ1-2
abundance: few

CDR3nt: TGTGCCAGCAGTCGGACAACAGATACGCAGTATTTT
CDR3aa: CASSRTTDTQYF
d_gene: -
v_gene: TRBV28
j_gene: TRBJ2-3
abundance: few

CDR3nt: TGTGCCTGGAGTGTAGACAGCAATCAGCCCCAGCATTTT
CDR3aa: CAWSVDSNQPQHF
d_gene: -
v_gene: TRBV30
j_gene: TRBJ1-5
abundance: -

CDR3nt: TGCGCCAGCAGCTTGGGAGCGGGGTCCTACAATGAGCAGTTCTTC
CDR3aa: CASSLGAGSYNEQFF
d_gene: TRBD2
v_gene: TRBV5-1
j_gene: TRBJ2-1
abundance: -

CDR3nt: TGTGCCAGCAGCTTAGTTTGGGGAAGTGAAAAACTGTTTTTT
CDR3aa: CASSLVWGSEKLFF
d_gene: -
v_gene: TRBV11-2
j_gene: TRBJ1-4
abundance: -

CDR3nt: TGTGCCAGCAGGGACAGGGGAAGCAATCAGCCCCAGCATTTT
CDR3aa: CASRDRGSNQPQHF
d_gene: TRBD1
v_gene: TRBV6-1
j_gene: TRBJ1-5
abundance: few

CDR3nt: TGCAGTGCTAGGGATCCCTCCCGAGCCAGCCAGCCCCAGCATTTT
CDR3aa: CSARDPSRASQPQHF
d_gene: -
v_gene: TRBV20-1
j_gene: TRBJ1-5
abundance: -